The rows below give T cell receptor beta chains drawn from one sample of a study of blood T cell repertoires in COVID-19. TCRdb keeps only in-frame clones here, not all; method: immunoSEQ multiplex PCR. The sample lists hundreds of thousands of clones; roughly 80% were seen once. What was sequenced was peripheral blood. The source is a woman aged 80 or older with acute or convalescent COVID-19. Each CDR3 is given with its conserved first and last residue. A D gene is named only where the DNA matches it firmly. Clone size is given for some rows only: seen once, a few or many times, or a class if the clone is expanded.

D gene: -; J gene: TRBJ2-6; clone size: once; V gene: TRBV19; CDR3 DNA: TGTGCCAGTCGCCGGGACAGGGCCAACGTCCTGACTTTC; CDR3 protein: CASRRDRANVLTF
D gene: TRBD1; J gene: TRBJ1-6; clone size: once; V gene: TRBV28; CDR3 DNA: TGTGCCAGCAGTTTTTTAGGGGGCTCCCTCCACTTT; CDR3 protein: CASSFLGGSLHF
D gene: TRBD2; J gene: TRBJ2-1; clone size: -; V gene: TRBV5-6; CDR3 DNA: TGTGCCAGCAGCTTGGTCGCTAGCGGGGTCTACAATGAGCAGTTCTTC; CDR3 protein: CASSLVASGVYNEQFF
D gene: -; J gene: TRBJ2-7; clone size: -; V gene: TRBV2; CDR3 DNA: TGTGCCAGCAGTGAACCCACCCCGGACAGCTCCTACGAGCAGTACTTC; CDR3 protein: CASSEPTPDSSYEQYF
D gene: -; J gene: TRBJ1-5; clone size: -; V gene: TRBV6-5; CDR3 DNA: TGTGCGGCGCATAGGGGAAGCAATCAGCCCCAGCATTTT; CDR3 protein: CAAHRGSNQPQHF
D gene: -; J gene: TRBJ1-6; clone size: -; V gene: TRBV6-5; CDR3 DNA: TGTGCCAGCAGTTACTCGATTAGCCTTTATAATTCACCCCTCCACTTT; CDR3 protein: CASSYSISLYNSPLHF
D gene: -; J gene: TRBJ1-5; clone size: -; V gene: TRBV2; CDR3 DNA: TGTGCCAGCAGTAAGAATAGGGAGGGTCAGCCCCAGCATTTT; CDR3 protein: CASSKNREGQPQHF
D gene: -; J gene: TRBJ2-5; clone size: -; V gene: TRBV2; CDR3 DNA: TGTGCCAGCATTTCTAGCTCGAGAGAGACCCAGTACTTC; CDR3 protein: CASISSSRETQYF
D gene: TRBD2; J gene: TRBJ2-1; clone size: few; V gene: TRBV3-1/TRBV3-2; CDR3 DNA: TGTGCCAGCAGCCAGCCGGGGCTAGCGGGAATCCATGAGCAGTTCTTC; CDR3 protein: CASSQPGLAGIHEQFF
D gene: -; J gene: TRBJ2-1; clone size: once; V gene: TRBV5-1; CDR3 DNA: TGCGCCAGCAGCTCTACCACGGACTACTCCTACAATGAGCAGTTCTTC; CDR3 protein: CASSSTTDYSYNEQFF